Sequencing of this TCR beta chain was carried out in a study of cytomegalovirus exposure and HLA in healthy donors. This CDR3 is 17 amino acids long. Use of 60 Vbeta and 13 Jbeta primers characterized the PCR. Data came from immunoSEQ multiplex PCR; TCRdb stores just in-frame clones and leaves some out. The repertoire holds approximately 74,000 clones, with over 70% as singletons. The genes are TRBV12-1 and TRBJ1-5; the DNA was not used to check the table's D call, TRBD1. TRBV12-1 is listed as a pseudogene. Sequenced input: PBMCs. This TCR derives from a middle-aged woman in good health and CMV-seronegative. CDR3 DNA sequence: TGTGCCAGCAGCTTTTTAGGGACAGGGGGCGAAGTACAGCCCCAGCATTTT. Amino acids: CASSFLGTGGEVQPQHF.